One and the same sample provided the 16 T cell receptor beta chains below, sequenced in a study of shared clonotypes between healthy human individuals. Sequencing used immunoSEQ multiplex PCR; TCRdb keeps in-frame clones, though not all of them. The table has 950,000 to 1,300,000 clones, around 74% seen once. The sequencing sample was made of memory CD4+ T cells sorted from blood. As for subset: CD45RA-negative fraction. These receptors all stem from a man aged 18 to 29 in good health.

This chain uses TRBV11-1 with TRBJ2-4; TRBD2 matches at 8 bases. CDR3 length: 15 residues. Germline V gene sequence: CDR1 SGHAT, CDR2 FQDESV (reference sequence). Trimming took 4 bases from V and 8 from J; bases not matched to a gene: 10. The CDR3 loop is CASSSGGAGGDIQYF. CDR3 DNA: TGTGCCAGCAGCTCCGGGGGGGCCGGTGGAGACATTCAGTACTTC.

The gene calls are TRBV7-3 and TRBJ2-1, with D perhaps matching TRBD1 (5 bases). Deletions cut 5 bases from V and 4 bases from J, with 18 bases between. The CDR3 length is 16 residues. Germline V lookup: CDR1 SGHTA, CDR2 FQGTGA. The chain's CDR3 is CASSRLGRGSYNEQFF. As DNA, the CDR3 is TGTGCCAGCAGCCGACTTGGAAGGGGATCATACAATGAGCAGTTCTTC. Full variable domain (remainder filled in from reference TRBV7-3 and TRBJ2-1): GAGVSQTPSNKVTEKGKYVELRCDPISGHTALYWYRQSLGQGPEFLIYFQGTGAADDSGLPNDRFFAVRPEGSVSTLKIQRTERGDSAVYLCASSRLGRGSYNEQFFGPGTRLTVL.

A single count supports this clone. CDR3 in amino acids: CASSPFLAGVGNEQFF. The CDR3 bases are TGTGCCAGCAGCCCATTTCTAGCGGGAGTAGGCAATGAGCAGTTCTTC. The chain is built from TRBV7-2 and TRBJ2-1; 10 nucleotides agree with TRBD2. From germline, CDR1 is SGHTA and CDR2 FQGNSA. CDR3 length: 16 amino acids. Losses at the gene ends were 5 bases for V and 6 bases for J; bases not matched to a gene: 10.

CDR3 loop: CASSQTRRQGARTDTQYF. DNA for the CDR3: TGCGCCAGCAGCCAAACTAGGAGACAGGGGGCGCGAACAGATACGCAGTATTTT. The genes are TRBV4-3 and TRBJ2-3; 10 bases are a match to TRBD1. CDR1 is LGHNA and CDR2 is YSLEER in the germline V gene. The trim removed 2 bases at V and 3 bases at J, leaving 11 bases unmatched. CDR3 length: 18 residues.

The chain joins TRBV19 to TRBJ2-7; D might be TRBD2 (5 bases). This CDR3 comprises 14 residues. Germline V gene sequence: CDR1 LNHDA, CDR2 SQIVND (reference sequence). The V end lost 4 bases, the J end lost 0 bases, and 10 bases lay between the germline ends. CDR3 region: CASSTAGLSYEQYF. The CDR3 bases are TGTGCCAGTAGTACCGCGGGCCTCTCCTACGAGCAGTACTTC.

This clone was seen a few times. V and J are TRBV4-3 and TRBJ1-5, with 7 bases fitting TRBD1. The V gene end was trimmed by 0 bases and the J gene end by 5 bases; junction bases not matched to a gene: 4. The CDR3 consists of 15 residues. Germline assignment: CDR1 LGHNA and CDR2 YSLEER. CDR3 bases: TGCGCCAGCAGCCAAGAGGACAGGCGGGATCAGCCCCAGCATTTT. This translates into CASSQEDRRDQPQHF.

The chain joins TRBV6-1 to TRBJ2-2, with 8 bases identical to TRBD1. The V and J ends lost 4 bases and 6 bases, in that order; junction bases with no gene match: 4. Germline CDR1 reads MNHNS; CDR2 reads SASEGT. The CDR3 contains 14 residues. The CDR3 region has the DNA TGTGCCAGCAGTGCGAGGACAGGGCCCGGGGAGCTGTTTTTT. Its protein is CASSARTGPGELFF.

The genes are TRBV10-3 and TRBJ1-1; unclear D gene. This CDR3 region has 13 residues. V dropped 4 bases and J dropped 1 base, with 7 bases sitting between them. In germline, CDR1 is ENHRY, CDR2 SYGVKD. DNA for the CDR3: TGTGCCATCAGTGTAGACGGGAACACTGAAGCTTTCTTT. Its protein is CAISVDGNTEAFF.

The chain has TRBV10-1 and TRBJ1-1, with D hard to call. Trimming took off 2 bases at V and 1 base at J, with 8 bases between the two ends. From germline, CDR1 is WNHNN and CDR2 SYGVQD (reference sequence). This CDR3 spans 14 amino acids. CDR3 bases: TGCGCCAGCAGTGAGAGCTACAGGAACACTGAAGCTTTCTTT. This sequence encodes CASSESYRNTEAFF.

For this clone: This specimen includes other DNA sequences encoding the same CDR3. The chain is built from TRBV5-1 and TRBJ1-5, with 9 nucleotides matching TRBD1. CDR1 and CDR2 (germline): SGHRS, YFSETQ. V dropped 0 bases and J dropped 4; count of bases not matched to a gene: 2. The CDR3 is 15 amino acids. The CDR3, as DNA: TGCGCCAGCAGCTTGGAGGGACAGGGTAATCAGCCCCAGCATTTT. Translation: CASSLEGQGNQPQHF.

The chain joins TRBV2 to TRBJ1-6; perhaps TRBD1 as D (5 bases). The CDR3 covers 15 residues. V lost 8 bases, J lost 14 bases, and 25 bases lay in between. Germline assignment: CDR1 SNHLY and CDR2 FYNNEI. CDR3 protein: CASGKGTMQGETLHF. CDR3 sequence (DNA): TGTGCCAGCGGTAAAGGGACGATGCAGGGAGAAACCCTCCACTTT. Filled out from reference TRBV2 and TRBJ1-6, the complete variable domain reads EPEVTQTPSHQVTQMGQEVILRCVPISNHLYFYWYRQILGQKVEFLVSFYNNEISEKSEIFDDQFSVERPDGSNFTLKIRSTKLEDSAMYFCASGKGTMQGETLHFGNGTRLTVT.

The rearrangement links TRBV30 to TRBJ2-3; possible D gene TRBD1, 5 bases. The germline CDR1 and CDR2 sequences are GTSNPN and SVGIG (reference sequence). CDR3 length: 13 amino acids. CDR3 loop: CAQGHSSTDTQYF. Written as DNA, the CDR3 is TGTGCTCAAGGACATTCGAGCACAGATACGCAGTATTTT. Looking up the rest from reference TRBV30 and TRBJ2-3 gives the full variable domain: SQTIHQWPATLVQPVGSPLSLECTVEGTSNPNLYWYRQAAGRGLQLLFYSVGIGQISSEVPQNLSASRPQDRQFILSSKKLLLSDSGFYLCAQGHSSTDTQYFGPGTRLTVL.

The V call is TRBV27, the J call TRBJ2-7; D perhaps matches TRBD2 (6 bases). Per germline, CDR1 MNHEY and CDR2 SMNVEV (reference sequence). CDR3 size: 17 residues. The V end lost 2 bases, the J end lost 0 bases, and 17 bases lay between the germline ends. The DNA for the CDR3 is TGTGCCAGCAGTTTAAAATTTGGCGGCGGGACCTCCTACGAGCAGTACTTC. Translation gives CASSLKFGGGTSYEQYF.

This clone occurred once. The chain combines TRBV2 with TRBJ2-1, with unresolved D. V shed 8 bases and J shed 11 bases, with 19 bases lying between them. The germline CDR1 and CDR2 sequences are SNHLY and FYNNEI. The CDR3 runs to 13 residues. DNA of the CDR3: TGTGCCAGCGGTAGCTCGGACCTTCCGAAGCAGTTCTTC. Its protein is CASGSSDLPKQFF.

V and J are TRBV14 and TRBJ2-7; D ambiguous. Germline CDR1 and CDR2: SGHDN and FVKESK. The CDR3 contains 13 residues. V was pared by 0 bases and J by 6 bases, with 9 bases between. The CDR3 reads CASSQDFVGEQYF. DNA for the CDR3: TGTGCCAGCAGCCAAGATTTCGTTGGCGAGCAGTACTTC.

The chain joins TRBV10-2 to TRBJ2-1; weak D call: TRBD2 (6 bases). The germline CDR1 and CDR2 sequences are WSHSY and SAAADI. V gave up 2 bases and J gave up 7 bases, with 12 bases separating them. This CDR3 is 14 amino acids long. The CDR3 reads CASSEGDFRNEQFF. The DNA for the CDR3 is TGCGCCAGCAGTGAGGGGGACTTTAGGAATGAGCAGTTCTTC.